Shown below are 16 T cell receptor beta chains from a single sample sequenced in a study of blood T cell repertoires in COVID-19. Libraries were prepared by immunoSEQ multiplex PCR; TCRdb keeps only in-frame clonotypes and omits some of them. The repertoire has roughly 59,000 clones, 70% to 80% of them found once; the top ten carry around 13%. The sequencing input was peripheral blood. The receptors here all came from a man at least 80 years old with acute or convalescent COVID-19.

This clone was picked up many times. This chain links TRBV30 with TRBJ1-2, with unresolved D. Trimming stripped 3 bases from V and 4 bases from J, with 18 bases between. The germline CDR1 and CDR2 sequences are GTSNPN and SVGIG (reference sequence). The CDR3 is 15 amino acids. The CDR3 here is CAWRGGRRESYGYTF. CDR3 DNA: TGTGCCTGGAGAGGAGGACGGAGGGAAAGCTATGGCTACACCTTC.

CDR3 sequence reads: CASHPGGNTGELFF. The CDR3 DNA reads TGTGCCAGCCATCCAGGGGGGAATACCGGGGAGCTGTTTTTT. The chain employs TRBV15 and TRBJ2-2; D might be TRBD1 (7 bases). Trimming removed 10 bases from V and 5 bases from J, with 17 bases in between. The CDR3 is 14 amino acids. The germline V gene has CDR1 LNHNV and CDR2 YYDKDF (reference sequence).

The J gene is TRBJ2-1, the V gene TRBV5-1; 7 bases agree with TRBD2. Losses at the gene ends were 4 bases for V and 7 bases for J; bases not matched to a gene: 8. The CDR3 has 14 residues. The V gene's germline CDR1 is SGHRS and CDR2 YFSETQ. The CDR3 coding sequence is TGCGCCAGCAGCGTTGGCGGGAGTAAGAATGAGCAGTTCTTC. Its protein product is CASSVGGSKNEQFF.

This clone was detected only a few times. The V gene is TRBV2, the J gene TRBJ2-7, with 7 bases fitting TRBD2. There are 12 residues in the CDR3. Trimming removed 5 bases from V and 5 bases from J; junction bases left unmatched: 3. The germline CDR1 and CDR2 sequences are SNHLY and FYNNEI. The CDR3 region has the DNA TGTGCCAGCAGTCTGGGAGGGGACGAGCAGTACTTC. It codes for CASSLGGDEQYF.

CDR3 DNA sequence: TGTGCCAGCATCGGGCGGGGATACGAGCAGTACTTC. This encodes CASIGRGYEQYF. The chain uses TRBV6-5 and TRBJ2-7; tentatively, D is TRBD2 (6 bases). The germline gives CDR1 MNHEY, CDR2 SVGAGI. This CDR3 contains 12 residues. The ends were cut back, 7 bases at V and 4 bases at J, with 11 bases in the middle.

The chain links TRBV14 to TRBJ1-2; the D gene is possibly TRBD1 (5 bases). This CDR3 is built from 13 residues. Germline V gene sequence: CDR1 SGHDN, CDR2 FVKESK. Trimming took 3 bases from V and 8 from J, leaving 13 bases between them. CDR3 sequence (DNA): TGTGCCAGCAGCCACCAGGGCCGGGCCGGCTACACCTTC. Amino acid sequence: CASSHQGRAGYTF.

This clone was picked up a small number of times. This sequence joins TRBV5-1 and TRBJ2-5; no clear D gene. Trimming shortened V by 4 bases and J by 4 bases, and 11 bases separated the two germline ends. There are 13 residues in the CDR3. Germline CDR1 is SGHRS and CDR2 is YFSETQ. CDR3 in DNA: TGCGCCAGCAGCCCGCTAGTTCTAGAGACCCAGTACTTC. This translates into CASSPLVLETQYF.

In this sample, this clone turned up many times. The CDR3 DNA is TGCAGCGTTACAGGTCTCCTTGGACCGCAGCAGTTCTTC. The encoded protein is CSVTGLLGPQQFF. The rearrangement links TRBV29-1 to TRBJ2-1; possible D gene TRBD1, 5 bases. The germline V gene encodes CDR1 SQVTM and CDR2 ANQGSEA. Trimming took off 5 bases at V and 11 bases at J, with 19 bases between the two ends. The CDR3 runs to 13 residues.

The chain is built from TRBV18 and TRBJ2-5, with a tentative D call TRBD2 (7 bases). V was clipped by 2 bases and J by 4 bases, with 17 bases between them. The CDR3 covers 16 residues. The germline CDR1 and CDR2 sequences are KGHSH and LQKENI. The CDR3 coding sequence is TGTGCCAGCTCACCATTGGGTGCGGGGGCCTTAGAGACCCAGTACTTC. This gives the protein CASSPLGAGALETQYF.

The chain couples TRBV5-1 to TRBJ2-4, with 10 bases lining up with TRBD1. The CDR3 contains 17 residues. CDR1 SGHRS and CDR2 YFSETQ come from the germline V gene. Trimming took 4 bases from V and 3 from J; bases not matched to a gene: 10. CDR3 sequence: CASSEVTGGTGKNIQYF. Written as DNA, the CDR3 is TGCGCCAGCAGCGAAGTGACAGGGGGCACCGGCAAAAACATTCAGTACTTC.

The V call is TRBV21-1, the J call TRBJ1-5; TRBD1, the table's D call, lacks a check against the DNA. TRBV21-1 is reported as a pseudogene. The CDR3 covers 17 residues. CDR3 loop: CASTGGDREVGNQPQHF. As DNA, the CDR3 is TGTGCCAGCACCGGAGGGGACAGAGAGGTGGGGAATCAGCCCCAGCATTTT.

The CDR3 reads CASSERASSGNTIYF. CDR3 nucleotide sequence: TGTGCCAGCAGCGAGAGGGCGAGCTCTGGAAACACCATATATTTT. The chain couples TRBV9 to TRBJ1-3; D unclear. CDR3 size: 15 residues. CDR1 is SGDLS and CDR2 is YYNGEE in the germline V gene. V was cut by 3 bases and J by 0 bases, with 10 bases left in between.

The genes are TRBV6-1 and TRBJ2-5, with TRBD2 matching over 7 bases. CDR1 and CDR2 (germline): MNHNS, SASEGT. This CDR3 spans 19 amino acids. The junction had 22 bases not matched to a gene; V was cut back by 1 base and J by 8 bases. The CDR3 sequence is CASSEVTPIGGSGYSTQYF. The CDR3 DNA reads as TGTGCCAGCAGTGAAGTAACCCCCATAGGCGGGAGCGGCTACAGCACCCAGTACTTC.

This sequence joins TRBV5-4 and TRBJ2-7, with TRBD2 identical over 7 bases. The CDR3 spans 15 residues. Germline V CDR1 and CDR2: SGHNT, YYREEE (reference sequence). V lost 4 bases, J lost 7 bases, and 14 bases stayed unmatched. CDR3 in DNA: TGTGCCAGCAGCCTCGGGGGAGGGCGTGTAGGGGAGCAGTACTTC. It translates to CASSLGGGRVGEQYF.

In DNA, the CDR3 is TGTGCCAGCAGCACCGGGACTAGCGGCACCTACGAGCAGTACTTC. As protein: CASSTGTSGTYEQYF. The chain combines TRBV5-4 with TRBJ2-7; TRBD2 aligns across 11 bases. This CDR3 contains 15 residues. Germline V gene lookup returns CDR1 SGHNT and CDR2 YYREEE (reference sequence). J was trimmed by 2 bases and V by 4 bases; bases with no gene match: 5. Supplemented by reference TRBV5-4 and TRBJ2-7, the full variable domain reads ETGVTQSPTHLIKTRGQQVTLRCSSQSGHNTVSWYQQALGQGPQFIFQYYREEENGRGNFPPRFSGLQFPNYSSELNVNALELDDSALYLCASSTGTSGTYEQYFGPGTRLTVT.

The CDR3 reads CASSSSGNTEAFF. For the CDR3, the DNA is TGTGCCAGCAGTTCCTCGGGGAACACTGAAGCTTTCTTT. The chain combines TRBV12-3 or TRBV12-4 with TRBJ1-1; D remains unclear. Trimming removed 4 bases from V and 1 base from J, with 7 bases in between. This CDR3 region has 13 residues.